The 16 T cell receptor beta chains given below trace back to one sample, sequenced in a study of cytomegalovirus exposure and HLA in healthy donors. A multiplex PCR was run with 60 Vbeta primers and 13 Jbeta primers. Sequenced by immunoSEQ multiplex PCR; TCRdb stores in-frame clones only, minus some. The sample lists under 200,000 clones; 75% to 90% were seen once. Sequenced material: PBMCs. These TCRs come from a girl aged 2-10 years in good health and CMV-seropositive.

The chain is built from TRBV30 and TRBJ2-7, with a possible D match to TRBD1 (6 bases). CDR3 length equals 14 residues. The V end lost 5 bases, the J end lost 1 base, and 15 bases lay between the germline ends. From germline, CDR1 is GTSNPN and CDR2 SVGIG (reference sequence). Here the CDR3 reads CAWSGGRASYEQYF. In nucleotides, the CDR3 is TGTGCCTGGTCTGGGGGCAGGGCTTCCTACGAGCAGTACTTC.

The chain is built from TRBV5-4 and TRBJ1-2; D remains ambiguous. The germline gives CDR1 SGHNT, CDR2 YYREEE (reference sequence). The CDR3 consists of 12 residues. The V end lost 2 bases, the J end lost 8 bases, and 10 bases lay between the germline ends. As DNA, the CDR3 is TGTGCCAGCAGCTTCGACCGCGGGGGCTACACCTTC. Amino acids: CASSFDRGGYTF.

This clone was counted a single time. The chain couples TRBV19 to TRBJ1-5; maybe TRBD1 (5 bases). Germline CDR1 reads LNHDA; CDR2 reads SQIVND (reference sequence). This CDR3 has 14 amino acids. The V end lost 3 bases, the J end lost 5 bases, and 11 bases lay between the germline ends. CDR3 nucleotide sequence: TGTGCCAGTAGTATTCAAGGGGATCATCAGCCCCAGCATTTT. Protein product: CASSIQGDHQPQHF.

This rearrangement joins TRBV5-1 to TRBJ2-7, with 7 bases that match TRBD2. Germline V gene sequence: CDR1 SGHRS, CDR2 YFSETQ. This CDR3 has 15 residues. V gave up 0 bases and J gave up 0 bases; unmatched junction bases: 3. CDR3 nucleotides: TGCGCCAGCAGCTTGGTAGCGGGCAGCTCCTACGAGCAGTACTTC. Its translation: CASSLVAGSSYEQYF.

The chain joins TRBV4-1 to TRBJ2-2, with 13 nucleotides matching TRBD2. CDR3 size: 16 residues. Germline V gene lookup returns CDR1 MGHRA and CDR2 YSYEKL. Trimming at V came to 4 bases and at J to 2 bases, leaving 1 base not matched to a gene. CDR3 sequence reads: CASSRTSGSNTGELFF. The CDR3 DNA is TGCGCCAGCAGCCGGACTAGCGGGAGTAACACCGGGGAGCTGTTTTTT.

The chain uses TRBV5-1 and TRBJ2-5, with 9 bases matching TRBD2. V lost 0 bases and J lost 5; bases outside the gene matches: 8. In germline, CDR1 is SGHRS, CDR2 YFSETQ. The CDR3 consists of 16 residues. The CDR3 DNA sequence: TGCGCCAGCAGCTTGGATCCGCGGGAGGGACGGGAGACCCAGTACTTC. Translating gives CASSLDPREGRETQYF.

This sequence joins TRBV7-9 and TRBJ2-7, with D tentatively TRBD1 (5 bases). This CDR3 has 14 amino acids. CDR1 and CDR2 (germline): SEHNR, FQNEAQ (reference sequence). Deletions cut 5 bases from V and 0 bases from J, with 11 bases between. The CDR3, as DNA: TGTGCCAGCAGCCCAAAGGGGAACTCCTACGAGCAGTACTTC. Protein: CASSPKGNSYEQYF.

This clone was seen a few times. The chain employs TRBV28 and TRBJ1-2; the match to TRBD1 covers 9 bases. Unmatched junction bases numbered 7, after V lost 6 bases and J lost 8 bases. This CDR3 contains 13 residues. The V gene's germline CDR1 is MDHEN and CDR2 SYDVKM. DNA of the CDR3: TGTGCCAGCAGGTCACAGGGGGCTTCCGGCTACACCTTC. It encodes CASRSQGASGYTF.

The chain is built from TRBV5-1 and TRBJ2-7; tentatively, D is TRBD1 (5 bases). Looked up from germline, CDR1 is SGHRS and CDR2 is YFSETQ. With 5 bases removed from V and 0 bases from J, the gap between germline ends came to 15 bases. This CDR3 comprises 15 residues. The CDR3 nucleotides are TGCGCCAGCAGTCTCCTGGGCGACAGCTCCTACGAGCAGTACTTC. This encodes CASSLLGDSSYEQYF.

V and J are TRBV29-1 and TRBJ1-1; D perhaps matches TRBD1 (6 bases). V was cut by 1 base and J by 5 bases, with 14 bases left in between. The CDR3 extends over 14 amino acids. From germline, CDR1 is SQVTM and CDR2 ANQGSEA. CDR3 region: CSVEGGHMGTEAFF. In DNA, the CDR3 is TGCAGCGTTGAAGGGGGGCATATGGGGACTGAAGCTTTCTTT.

The rearrangement uses TRBV2 and TRBJ1-4; tentatively, D is TRBD1 (5 bases). Germline CDR1 and CDR2: SNHLY and FYNNEI. CDR3 size: 12 residues. Trimming removed 7 bases from V and 12 bases from J, with 15 bases in between. In DNA form, the CDR3 reads TGTGCCAGCAAGATGGGGCCGGGGGAACTGTTTTTT. It encodes CASKMGPGELFF. Complete variable domain (other parts from reference TRBV2 and TRBJ1-4): EPEVTQTPSHQVTQMGQEVILRCVPISNHLYFYWYRQILGQKVEFLVSFYNNEISEKSEIFDDQFSVERPDGSNFTLKIRSTKLEDSAMYFCASKMGPGELFFGSGTQLSVL.

The gene calls are TRBV27 and TRBJ2-7; D is perhaps TRBD2 (6 bases). CDR3 size: 18 residues. The V gene lost 5 bases and the J gene lost 3 bases, with 26 bases spanning the gap. The germline V gene encodes CDR1 MNHEY and CDR2 SMNVEV (reference sequence). The CDR3 reads CASSPLNFREEGNYEQYF. CDR3 coding DNA: TGTGCCAGCAGTCCGTTGAATTTTCGCGAGGAGGGTAACTACGAGCAGTACTTC.

This clone was observed a single time. The rearrangement uses TRBV6-1 and TRBJ1-1; perhaps TRBD1 as D (6 bases). Trimming stripped 6 bases from V and 0 bases from J, with 14 bases between. Germline V CDR1 and CDR2: MNHNS, SASEGT. This CDR3 is built from 15 residues. In DNA form, the CDR3 reads TGTGCCAGCAGCCCGTGGACAGTAATGAACACTGAAGCTTTCTTT. Translation gives CASSPWTVMNTEAFF.

The chain employs TRBV7-9 and TRBJ2-2; D possibly corresponds to TRBD1 (6 bases). Per the germline V gene, CDR1 is SEHNR and CDR2 is FQNEAQ (reference sequence). Trimming took 5 bases from V and 4 from J, leaving 14 bases between them. The CDR3 is 15 amino acids. CDR3 protein: CASSPQTRGTGELFF. The CDR3 DNA follows: TGTGCCAGCAGCCCCCAGACCAGGGGCACCGGGGAGCTGTTTTTT.

The chain carries TRBV29-1 and TRBJ1-2; D not certain. The CDR3 contains 13 residues. Trimming stripped 2 bases from V and 8 bases from J, with 15 bases between. Germline V CDR1 and CDR2: SQVTM, ANQGSEA. The CDR3 sequence: CSVEYFFPVGYTF. The CDR3 DNA sequence: TGCAGCGTTGAATATTTTTTCCCAGTAGGCTACACCTTC. The variable domain in full, completed from reference TRBV29-1 and TRBJ1-2, reads SAVISQKPSRDICQRGTSLTIQCQVDSQVTMMFWYRQQPGQSLTLIATANQGSEATYESGFVIDKFPISRPNLTFSTLTVSNMSPEDSSIYLCSVEYFFPVGYTFGSGTRLTVV.

This clone has a single count. The gene calls are TRBV30 and TRBJ2-3; 10 positions agree with TRBD1. This CDR3 is 15 amino acids long. Trimming cost V 2 bases and J 4 bases; bases outside gene matches: 6. CDR1 and CDR2 (germline): GTSNPN, SVGIG (reference sequence). The CDR3 spells CAWSLGQGKADTQYF. CDR3 coding DNA: TGTGCCTGGAGTTTGGGACAGGGGAAGGCAGATACGCAGTATTTT.